This entry lists 8 T cell receptor beta chains sequenced from one sample in a study of T cells in localized non-small cell lung cancer. TCRdb's table, derived via immunoSEQ multiplex PCR, lists solely in-frame clones and lacks some. This sample has 50,000 or so clones, with about 80% found just once. Sequencing was performed on peripheral blood, taken before any cancer treatment. Source of these receptors: a female donor of 60 years or more with stage II squamous cell lung carcinoma.

To note about this clone: In the same sample, other DNA sequences code for this CDR3. This chain links TRBV2 with TRBJ1-2, with D unresolved. V gave up 7 bases and J gave up 2 bases, with 8 bases separating them. Germline V CDR1 and CDR2: SNHLY, FYNNEI. CDR3 length: 12 amino acids. The CDR3: CASNLRNYGYTF. The CDR3 coding sequence is TGTGCCAGCAATCTGAGGAACTATGGCTACACCTTC.

In this sample, this clone turned up once. The rearrangement links TRBV5-4 to TRBJ2-7; D gene unclear. The CDR3 covers 12 residues. In germline, CDR1 is SGHNT, CDR2 YYREEE (reference sequence). Between the trimmed V and J ends, which lost 4 bases and 0 bases, there was a span of 5 bases. The chain's CDR3 is CASSISSYEQYF. CDR3 sequence (DNA): TGTGCCAGCAGCATAAGCTCCTACGAGCAGTACTTC.

The chain combines TRBV7-3 with TRBJ2-1; D gene ambiguous. V lost 4 bases and J 7 bases, leaving 17 bases between the germline ends. The CDR3 is 15 amino acids. CDR1 and CDR2 (germline): SGHTA, FQGTGA. CDR3 sequence reads: CASSSSRSRSNEQFF. The CDR3 region has the DNA TGTGCCAGCAGCTCGTCTAGGAGTCGTTCGAATGAGCAGTTCTTC.

The chain employs TRBV19 and TRBJ1-2; 7 nucleotides agree with TRBD1. Germline trimming cut 3 bases from V and 2 bases from J; bases unmatched to any gene: 3. The CDR3 spans 14 residues. The germline V gene has CDR1 LNHDA and CDR2 SQIVND (reference sequence). The CDR3 region has the DNA TGTGCCAGTAGTATTCCAGGGGGAAACTATGGCTACACCTTC. It is translated as CASSIPGGNYGYTF.

This clone was counted once. V is TRBV27 and J is TRBJ1-2; D gene uncertain. Germline CDR1 reads MNHEY; CDR2 reads SMNVEV (reference sequence). The CDR3 runs 12 residues. V dropped 5 bases and J dropped 5 bases, with 9 bases sitting between them. The CDR3 nucleotides are TGTGCCAGCAGTCCTTGGGGTTATGGCTACACCTTC. This sequence encodes CASSPWGYGYTF.

V and J are TRBV6-6 and TRBJ2-7; TRBD1 matches 8 bases. The CDR3 has 15 amino acids. The ends lost 0 bases at V and 3 bases at J; junction bases unmatched: 4. Germline V lookup: CDR1 MNHNY, CDR2 SVGAGI (reference sequence). The CDR3 loop reads CASSYSSGTGYEQYF. Here the CDR3 DNA reads TGTGCCAGCAGTTACTCGTCCGGGACAGGCTACGAGCAGTACTTC.

The chain combines TRBV7-3 with TRBJ1-1; a possible D gene is TRBD1 (6 bases). This CDR3 spans 16 amino acids. The V gene's germline CDR1 is SGHTA and CDR2 FQGTGA. Trimming cost V 5 bases and J 6 bases, with 22 bases left between them. For the CDR3, the DNA is TGTGCCAGCAGCCAGGGGAGGGGCAGGGAGAGGTCTGAAGCTTTCTTT. It codes for CASSQGRGRERSEAFF.

The V call is TRBV10-2, the J call TRBJ2-5; the D gene is possibly TRBD2 (6 bases). CDR3 length: 14 residues. V was clipped by 6 bases and J by 1 base, with 12 bases between them. Germline CDR1 is WSHSY and CDR2 is SAAADI. CDR3 in amino acids: CASRALATQETQYF. CDR3 DNA: TGCGCCAGCAGAGCTCTAGCGACCCAAGAGACCCAGTACTTC.